This T cell receptor beta chain was observed in a study of cytomegalovirus exposure and HLA in healthy donors. Study-level findings and limits: In a later analysis, at a false discovery rate of 0.05, under 20,000 TCR beta sequences were associated with HLA alleles.

To note about this clone: Its antigen is currently unknown.

At sampling all donors were nominally healthy, likely with unrecorded immune exposures. In the PCR, 60 Vbeta and 13 Jbeta primers were used. Profiling relied on immunoSEQ multiplex PCR, and the TCRdb table lists in-frame clones only, not all of them. Of around 87,000 clones in the sample, 81% were seen once. The germline V gene has CDR1 MRHNA and CDR2 SNTAGT. This CDR3 has 18 residues. V gave up 2 bases and J gave up 1 base; unmatched junction bases: 7. The clonotype was recovered from a girl aged 2 to 10 in good health and CMV-seropositive. The rearrangement joins TRBV6-4 to TRBJ2-3; TRBD2 matches at 12 bases. Sequencing was performed on PBMCs. The CDR3: CASSDRLAGVPRTDTQYF. In DNA form, the CDR3 reads TGTGCCAGCAGTGACCGACTAGCGGGAGTACCCCGCACAGATACGCAGTATTTT.